The clone carrying this TCR beta chain has at least ten counts. Individual cDNA molecules each received unique molecular identifiers attached to them. MiXCR was run by TCRdb on the 5' RACE reads, yielding one entry per CDR3 protein. The data show about 40,000 distinct CDR3 sequences, approximately 6.2% seen once. The data were taken from a study of early T cells in non-severe SARS-CoV-2 infection. The CDR3 has 14 residues. V was clipped by 5 bases and J by 2 bases; unmatched bases: 4. Germline CDR1 DFQATT, CDR2 SNEGSKA (reference sequence). The material was whole blood, obtained at baseline. The clonotype was recovered from an adult who was a healthcare worker with PCR-confirmed SARS-CoV-2 infection or an uninfected control (not recorded which). The chain combines TRBV20-1 with TRBJ2-3; 10 nucleotides match TRBD2. CDR3 bases: TGCAGTGCTCATAGCGGGGGGTTCACAGATACGCAGTATTTT. It specifies CSAHSGGFTDTQYF.